Included here is one T cell receptor (beta chain) sequence, with context. The V gene lost 4 bases and the J gene lost 3 bases, with 7 bases spanning the gap. The CDR3 has 12 amino acids. Using its own MiXCR run on the PCR reads, TCRdb lists one record per CDR3 protein. The sample includes 35,000 to 40,000 distinct CDR3 sequences, 19% seen only once; the top ten take approximately 1%. Based on a CD8+CD4-CCR7+CD45RA+ profile, naive CD8 T cells were sorted. The data originate from a study of molecular identifiers for immune sequencing clone quantification. This chain joins TRBV12-3 or TRBV12-4 and TRBJ2-7, with a tentative D call TRBD1 (6 bases). Sequencing was performed on naive CD8+ T cells from blood, with Jurkat cell RNA spiked in. Subset: FACS-sorted CD8+CD4-CCR7+CD45RA+ naive T cells. The receptor comes from a human donor in good health. Some libraries in this study had Jurkat cell RNA spiked in. For the CDR3, the DNA is TGTGCCAGCAGTTACAGGGTCTACGAGCAGTACTTC. Protein product: CASSYRVYEQYF.